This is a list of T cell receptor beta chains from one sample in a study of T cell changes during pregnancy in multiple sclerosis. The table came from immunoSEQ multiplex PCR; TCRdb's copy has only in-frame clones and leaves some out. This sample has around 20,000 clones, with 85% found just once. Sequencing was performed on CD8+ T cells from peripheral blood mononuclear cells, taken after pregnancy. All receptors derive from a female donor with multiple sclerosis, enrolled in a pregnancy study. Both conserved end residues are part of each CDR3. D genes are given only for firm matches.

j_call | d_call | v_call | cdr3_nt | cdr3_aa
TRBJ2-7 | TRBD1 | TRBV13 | TGTGCCAGCAGCTTAGTTGGACAGGGCTCCTACGAGCAGTACTTC | CASSLVGQGSYEQYF
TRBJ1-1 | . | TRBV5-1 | TGCGCCAGCAGCTTGGATACTAACACTGAAGCTTTCTTT | CASSLDTNTEAFF
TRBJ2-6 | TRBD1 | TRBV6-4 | TGTGCCAGCACGCCGGGACAGGGATCTGGGGCCAACGTCCTGACTTTC | CASTPGQGSGANVLTF
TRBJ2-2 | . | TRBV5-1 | TGCGCCAGCAGCTTGGACTTTAGGTCCCGGGGTAACACCGGGGAGCTGTTTTTT | CASSLDFRSRGNTGELFF
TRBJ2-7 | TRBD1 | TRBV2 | TGTGCCAGCAGAACTATCCGGGACAGCCCCTACGAGCAGTACTTC | CASRTIRDSPYEQYF
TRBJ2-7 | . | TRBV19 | TGTGCCTGTTCCGGGCGGGATTCCGACGAGCAGTACTTC | CACSGRDSDEQYF
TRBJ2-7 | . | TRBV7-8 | TGTGCCAGCAGCTCGGTGCAGGGCTACGAGCAGTACTTC | CASSSVQGYEQYF
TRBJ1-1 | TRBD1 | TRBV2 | TGTGCCAGCAGTGGAACAGGGGGGACTGAAGCTTTCTTT | CASSGTGGTEAFF
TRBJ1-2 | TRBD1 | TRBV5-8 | TGTGCCAGCAGCTTTGATCTCGGGACAGGGAGAATCTATGGCTACACCTTC | CASSFDLGTGRIYGYTF
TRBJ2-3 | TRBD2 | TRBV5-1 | TGCGCCAGCAGCTCCGCTCCCCTAGCGGGAGTCACAGATACGCAGTATTTT | CASSSAPLAGVTDTQYF
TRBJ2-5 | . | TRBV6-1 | TGTGCCAGCAGTGAAAACAAATACTACGAAGAGACCCAGTACTTC | CASSENKYYEETQYF